These 8 T cell receptor beta chains were all obtained from the same sample, sequenced in a study of shared clonotypes between healthy human individuals. Profiling relied on immunoSEQ multiplex PCR, and the TCRdb table lists in-frame clones only, not all of them. Of approximately 2.3 million clones listed, approximately 95% are singletons. Sequenced sample: naive CD4+ T cells from PBMCs. Subset noted: CD45RA+ positively selected. The receptor source for this set is a young man in good health. Some clones in this sample may be carry-over from other donors' samples.

The V gene is TRBV7-2, the J gene TRBJ1-1; perhaps TRBD1 as D (5 bases). The germline CDR1 and CDR2 sequences are SGHTA and FQGNSA. The CDR3 has 15 residues. V was clipped by 3 bases and J by 5 bases, with 16 bases between them. CDR3: CASSFTGGVDTEAFF. The CDR3, as DNA: TGTGCCAGCAGCTTCACGGGGGGAGTCGATACTGAAGCTTTCTTT.

For this clone: Other DNA sequences in the same sample also yield this CDR3. V usage is TRBV5-1 and J usage is TRBJ1-5, with TRBD1 matching 8 bases. CDR1 is SGHRS, CDR2 YFSETQ, per germline. The CDR3 consists of 14 residues. V was clipped by 4 bases and J by 7 bases; unmatched bases: 7. The CDR3 DNA reads as TGCGCCAGCAGCACCGGGACAGGTGGGCAGCCCCAGCATTTT. Its translation: CASSTGTGGQPQHF.

In its sample, this clone was seen once. This sequence joins TRBV12-5 and TRBJ2-1; TRBD2 matches 14 bases. V dropped 4 bases and J dropped 6; count of bases not matched to a gene: 5. The length of the CDR3 is 16 residues. From germline, CDR1 is LGHNT and CDR2 FRNRAP. CDR3 sequence reads: CASGWGLAGDGNEQFF. The CDR3 nucleotides read TGTGCTAGTGGTTGGGGACTAGCGGGAGACGGCAATGAGCAGTTCTTC.

This clone was recorded once. V gene TRBV11-2 combines with J gene TRBJ1-4; D might be TRBD1 (5 bases). Germline loops: CDR1 SGHAT, CDR2 FQNNGV. The CDR3 length is 16 residues. Trimming took 1 base from V and 7 from J, leaving 16 bases between them. The CDR3 nucleotides are TGTGCCAGCAGCTTAGTTATAAGGGGAAGCGGTGAAAAACTGTTTTTT. Protein sequence: CASSLVIRGSGEKLFF. The full variable domain, in which reference TRBV11-2 and TRBJ1-4 provide the parts outside the CDR3, is EAGVAQSPRYKIIEKRQSVAFWCNPISGHATLYWYQQILGQGPKLLIQFQNNGVVDDSQLPKDRFSAERLKGVDSTLKIQPAKLEDSAVYLCASSLVIRGSGEKLFFGSGTQLSVL.

This chain links TRBV2 with TRBJ2-5; TRBD1 agrees at 9 bases. Germline V gene data show CDR1 as SNHLY and CDR2 as FYNNEI. The ends lost 6 bases at V and 5 bases at J; junction bases unmatched: 10. The CDR3 length is 15 residues. Written as DNA, the CDR3 is TGTGCCAGCAGGAACAGGGGGCAGGGAAGGGAGACCCAGTACTTC. This sequence encodes CASRNRGQGRETQYF.

V usage is TRBV29-1 and J usage is TRBJ1-2; weak D call: TRBD1 (5 bases). Trimming removed 5 bases from V and 9 bases from J, with 10 bases in between. This CDR3 region has 10 residues. Germline lookup yields CDR1 SQVTM and CDR2 ANQGSEA. The CDR3 spells CSVWDGSYTF. CDR3 DNA: TGCAGCGTTTGGGACGGAAGCTACACCTTC.

The V call is TRBV7-9, the J call TRBJ2-1; a possible D gene is TRBD2 (7 bases). There are 17 residues in the CDR3. V was shortened by 4 bases and J by 6 bases, with 22 bases between the two germline ends. Germline values: CDR1 SEHNR, CDR2 FQNEAQ (reference sequence). CDR3 sequence reads: CASSSPNKAGQINEQFF. DNA for the CDR3: TGTGCCAGCAGCTCCCCCAATAAAGCGGGACAAATCAATGAGCAGTTCTTC.

This clone was counted a single time. The chain is built from TRBV27 and TRBJ2-1; D is perhaps TRBD2 (6 bases). The CDR3 is 16 residues long. Germline CDR1 MNHEY, CDR2 SMNVEV (reference sequence). V was trimmed by 7 bases and J by 6 bases, leaving 22 bases between them. In DNA, the CDR3 is TGTGCCAGCACCTTCTATTATGTCGGGACTCGCAATGAGCAGTTCTTC. Protein product: CASTFYYVGTRNEQFF.